The present entry profiles one T cell receptor (beta chain) with its context. Its specificity is not known. TCRdb reprocessed the 5' RACE reads with MiXCR, giving one entry per CDR3 protein. The table has hundreds of thousands of distinct CDR3 sequences, about 7.1% seen once; the top ten hold approximately 1.5%. The sample comes from a study of identical twins. Overall study findings and caveats: Cross-sectional statistics, not tracking of the same donors, supported the conclusions. Out-of-frame TCR alpha sharing observed in monozygotic twins exceeded model estimates.

A further study also used this sample, focusing on yellow fever vaccine responses in identical twins.

The sample was PBMCs. The TCR was taken from a young woman in good health.

The CDR3 bases are TGCGCCAGCAGCTCGGGGAATTACGAGCAGTACTTC. It specifies CASSSGNYEQYF. The chain carries TRBV5-1 and TRBJ2-7; D might be TRBD2 (5 bases). Germline V gene sequence: CDR1 SGHRS, CDR2 YFSETQ. The CDR3 has 12 residues. The ends were cut back, 3 bases at V and 4 bases at J, with 8 bases in the middle. The variable domain in full, with the rest retrieved from reference TRBV5-1 and TRBJ2-7, is KAGVTQTPRYLIKTRGQQVTLSCSPISGHRSVSWYQQTPGQGLQFLFEYFSETQRNKGNFPGRFSGRQFSNSRSEMNVSTLELGDSALYLCASSSGNYEQYFGPGTRLTVT.